This T cell receptor beta chain was captured by sequencing in a study of shared clonotypes between healthy human individuals. For the study at large: Per-donor plates numbered three CD4 naive, three CD4 memory, two CD8 naive and one CD8 memory.

Germline V gene lookup returns CDR1 SGHDT and CDR2 YYEEEE. The CDR3 is 16 residues long. J was trimmed by 7 bases and V by 0 bases; bases with no gene match: 7. The run depth of the assay was deep. Profiling relied on immunoSEQ multiplex PCR, and the TCRdb table lists in-frame clones only, not all of them. Among millions of clones listed, roughly 95% were seen once. For this clone: Its antigen remains unknown.

Findings and caveats of the study: A generally larger estimated richness was seen in naive subsets than in memory subsets. Lower generation probabilities were found for non-shared clonotypes than for those shared by all four donors.

This clonotype was obtained from a man aged 18 to 35 in good health. The rearrangement joins TRBV5-6 to TRBJ2-2; 9 bases fit TRBD1. The sample consisted of naive CD4+ T cells sorted from blood. This sample's subset: CD45RA+ positively selected. The CDR3 DNA follows: TGTGCCAGCAGCTTGGGCTGGACAGGGGTTGGCGGGGAGCTGTTTTTT. Translation gives CASSLGWTGVGGELFF.